The 29 T cell receptor beta chains listed next were all sequenced from one sample in a study of a mutant IDH1 vaccine in newly diagnosed glioma. Their antigen targets remain unknown. Here immunoSEQ multiplex PCR was the method, and the copy in TCRdb shows in-frame clones only, minus some. This repertoire shows approximately 64,000 clones, about 88% found once; its top ten account for more than 7.5%. Noted time point: week 11, during vaccination. Doses consisted of 300 ug of mutant IDH1 20-mer peptide each, paired with topical imiquimod. Sequencing used PBMCs, obtained from a glioma patient whose treatment included an IDH1 peptide vaccine. The receptor source for this set is a woman in her 50s with glioma.

This clone was counted a single time. V gene TRBV7-9 combines with J gene TRBJ2-1, with 8 bases identical to TRBD2. With V trimmed by 4 bases and J by 6 bases, 11 bases remained unmatched. This CDR3 is built from 16 residues. Germline V gene data show CDR1 as SEHNR and CDR2 as FQNEAQ (reference sequence). CDR3 loop: CASSSGGDNPTNEQFF. CDR3 coding DNA: TGTGCCAGCAGCTCGGGGGGGGACAACCCCACCAATGAGCAGTTCTTC.

J is TRBJ2-1 and V is TRBV19; 7 bases match TRBD2. The CDR3 sequence is 15 residues long. Per the germline V gene, CDR1 is LNHDA and CDR2 is SQIVND (reference sequence). The V and J ends lost 1 base and 9 bases, in that order; junction bases with no gene match: 9. CDR3 sequence reads: CASSIVPTSNSEQFF. CDR3 nucleotide sequence: TGTGCCAGTAGTATAGTGCCGACTAGCAATAGTGAGCAGTTCTTC.

The chain recombines TRBV19 with TRBJ1-5, with D perhaps TRBD1 (5 bases). The CDR3 totals 14 residues. V shed 6 bases and J shed 2 bases, with 11 bases lying between them. The germline CDR1 and CDR2 sequences are LNHDA and SQIVND (reference sequence). DNA for the CDR3: TGTGCCAGTAGGGGGGGGTTGGGCAATCAGCCCCAGCATTTT. It codes for CASRGGLGNQPQHF.

The chain is built from TRBV19 and TRBJ1-1; the D is unclear. The germline V and J ends were trimmed by 3 bases and 10 bases, with 15 bases remaining between them. The germline CDR1 and CDR2 sequences are LNHDA and SQIVND (reference sequence). This CDR3 has 13 residues. CDR3 sequence (DNA): TGTGCCAGTAGTATCCCCAGAGCCATGAGAGCTTTCTTT. Protein product: CASSIPRAMRAFF.

The chain recombines TRBV5-1 with TRBJ1-6; 8 bases align to TRBD1. The CDR3 contains 17 residues. V lost 0 bases, J lost 2 bases, and 4 bases stayed unmatched. Looked up from germline, CDR1 is SGHRS and CDR2 is YFSETQ. CDR3 sequence reads: CASSLAPRGPYNSPLHF. The CDR3 nucleotides read TGCGCCAGCAGCTTGGCCCCCAGGGGGCCCTATAATTCACCCCTCCACTTT.

The rearrangement uses TRBV7-3 and TRBJ2-2, with 11 bases lining up with TRBD2. CDR1 is SGHTA and CDR2 is FQGTGA in the germline V gene. The CDR3 is 16 residues long. Trimming took 0 bases from V and 6 from J; bases not matched to a gene: 3. The CDR3 nucleotides are TGTGCCAGCAGCTTAACGAGTAGCGGGGGGGCCGGGGAGCTGTTTTTT. Its translation is CASSLTSSGGAGELFF.

This chain connects TRBV6-5 to TRBJ1-2; 7 positions agree with TRBD1. Trimming removed 6 bases from V and 2 bases from J; junction bases left unmatched: 3. This CDR3 has 13 residues. Germline assignment: CDR1 MNHEY and CDR2 SVGAGI. The CDR3 DNA is TGTGCCAGCAGAGTGACAGGGAACTATGGCTACACCTTC. This gives the protein CASRVTGNYGYTF.

DNA of the CDR3: TGTGCCAGCAACCCGGACAGGGCTAACTATGGCTACACCTTC. It specifies CASNPDRANYGYTF. The chain has TRBV11-2 and TRBJ1-2; 8 bases map to TRBD1. Trimming took 7 bases from V and 0 from J; bases not matched to a gene: 4. Per germline, CDR1 SGHAT and CDR2 FQNNGV. The CDR3 runs to 14 residues.

V and J are TRBV5-1 and TRBJ2-3; unclear D gene. The CDR3 runs 15 residues. Trimming took 4 bases from V and 0 from J, leaving 12 bases between them. Per germline, CDR1 SGHRS and CDR2 YFSETQ. The DNA of the CDR3 is TGCGCCAGCAGCACCCAGACACGGAGCACAGATACGCAGTATTTT. Translation: CASSTQTRSTDTQYF.

The count of this clone is one. The chain employs TRBV4-3 and TRBJ1-2; a weak D match, TRBD1 (6 bases). Trimming took 3 bases from V and 1 from J, leaving 12 bases between them. Germline-derived CDR1 and CDR2 are LGHNA and YSLEER. The CDR3 is made up of 15 amino acids. The CDR3 nucleotides are TGCGCCAGCAGCCAGGGGGCCCAGCTTAACTATGGCTACACCTTC. This translates into CASSQGAQLNYGYTF.

The V gene is TRBV27, the J gene TRBJ2-1; D call uncertain. The V gene's germline CDR1 is MNHEY and CDR2 SMNVEV (reference sequence). The CDR3 is 12 residues long. V lost 6 bases, J lost 4 bases, and 7 bases lay in between. Here the CDR3 DNA reads TGTGCCAGCAGGGACGTATACAATGAGCAGTTCTTC. The encoded protein is CASRDVYNEQFF.

The rearrangement uses TRBV19 and TRBJ1-5; no reliable D call. Deletions cut 3 bases from V and 2 bases from J, with 5 bases between. Per germline, CDR1 LNHDA and CDR2 SQIVND (reference sequence). This CDR3 comprises 13 residues. CDR3 coding DNA: TGTGCCAGTAGTATCCGAGGCAATCAGCCCCAGCATTTT. Translating it yields CASSIRGNQPQHF.

CDR3 coding DNA: TGCGCCAGCAGCCTGGACCCGCCGACCCAGTACTTC. It codes for CASSLDPPTQYF. The chain employs TRBV5-1 and TRBJ2-5; D not certain. The CDR3 sequence is 12 residues long. The V gene's germline CDR1 is SGHRS and CDR2 YFSETQ. Trimming took 4 bases from V and 7 from J, leaving 11 bases between them.

This rearrangement joins TRBV5-1 to TRBJ2-7; D gene uncertain. Germline values: CDR1 SGHRS, CDR2 YFSETQ. This CDR3 has 15 amino acids. The ends were cut back, 3 bases at V and 4 bases at J, with 17 bases in the middle. The CDR3 bases are TGCGCCAGCAGCTACGACCCCGGAAGTCGTTACGAGCAGTACTTC. This sequence encodes CASSYDPGSRYEQYF.

The chain uses TRBV21-1 and TRBJ2-7; the D call in the table, TRBD1, was not verified against the DNA. TRBV21-1 is termed a pseudogene. The CDR3 spans 17 residues. The CDR3 DNA reads as TGTGCCAGCAGCATTATCGGCCCCGGACAGGGGCACGGCGAGCAGTACTTC. It yields the protein CASSIIGPGQGHGEQYF.

The V gene is TRBV5-8, the J gene TRBJ1-4; no clear D gene. CDR1 is SGHTS and CDR2 is YDEGEE in the germline V gene. V lost 4 bases and J lost 8, with 15 bases in between. This CDR3 has 14 residues. CDR3 sequence: CASSPRPGREKLFF. CDR3 bases: TGTGCCAGCAGCCCCCGTCCCGGTCGCGAAAAACTGTTTTTT.

The V call is TRBV6-1, the J call TRBJ1-1; 8 nucleotides align to TRBD1. This CDR3 is built from 14 residues. V gave up 6 bases and J gave up 1 base; unmatched junction bases: 4. Germline V gene data show CDR1 as MNHNS and CDR2 as SASEGT. As DNA, the CDR3 is TGTGCCAGCAGCTGGGGACAGGCGAACACTGAAGCTTTCTTT. This encodes CASSWGQANTEAFF.

This rearrangement joins TRBV9 to TRBJ2-5; 8 nucleotides line up with TRBD2. This CDR3 has 17 residues. Germline-derived CDR1 and CDR2 are SGDLS and YYNGEE. V shed 0 bases, J shed 3 bases, and the junction held 10 bases outside the gene matches. The CDR3 loop reads CASSVGGRGGKKETQYF. The DNA of the CDR3 is TGTGCCAGCAGCGTAGGGGGCCGCGGGGGGAAGAAAGAGACCCAGTACTTC.

Concerning this clone itself: One junction end disagrees with the germline gene, perhaps due to a read error. The chain combines TRBV7-7 with TRBJ2-3; D unresolved. Germline lookup yields CDR1 SSHAT and CDR2 FNYEAQ (reference sequence). The CDR3 loop spans 13 amino acids. DNA of the CDR3: TGTGCTAGCAGCCCTCAAAAAACAGATACGCAGTATTTT. Its translation is CASSPQKTDTQYF.

The genes are TRBV19 and TRBJ1-2; D unresolved. The V gene lost 3 bases and the J gene lost 8 bases, with 16 bases spanning the gap. The V gene's germline CDR1 is LNHDA and CDR2 SQIVND (reference sequence). This CDR3 region has 14 residues. CDR3 in DNA: TGTGCCAGTAGTATCGGGCCTTACGGCGGGGGCTACACCTTC. Protein: CASSIGPYGGGYTF.

This chain links TRBV5-6 with TRBJ1-1; D remains ambiguous. In germline, CDR1 is SGHDT, CDR2 YYEEEE. V was clipped by 0 bases and J by 4 bases, with 10 bases between them. The CDR3 sequence is 14 residues long. The CDR3, as DNA: TGTGCCAGCAGCTTGGCCGTCTTGGCCACTGAAGCTTTCTTT. Translated: CASSLAVLATEAFF.

The chain employs TRBV11-3 and TRBJ2-2; 9 bases are a match to TRBD2. After removal of 4 bases from V and 3 bases from J, the junction contained 9 bases not matched to a gene. Germline values: CDR1 SGHNT, CDR2 YENEEA. This CDR3 contains 17 residues. The CDR3 DNA reads as TGTGCCAGCAGCTCGCACCGTAGCGGGGGATACACCGGGGAGCTGTTTTTT. Translating it yields CASSSHRSGGYTGELFF.

This clone has only one observation. The rearrangement links TRBV7-2 to TRBJ1-3, with 8 bases identical to TRBD1. There are 15 residues in the CDR3. The trim removed 5 bases at V and 1 base at J, leaving 4 bases unmatched. CDR1 SGHTA and CDR2 FQGNSA come from the germline V gene. As DNA, the CDR3 is TGTGCCAGCAGCCCGGACAGGGCATCTGGAAACACCATATATTTT. Translated: CASSPDRASGNTIYF.

This chain joins TRBV6-9 and TRBJ1-1; no clear D gene. Per germline, CDR1 MNHGY and CDR2 SVAAGI. The CDR3 spans 12 residues. V gave up 11 bases and J gave up 0 bases, with 10 bases separating them. Here the CDR3 DNA reads TGTGCCGACCAGACGGTGAACACTGAAGCTTTCTTT. Residues: CADQTVNTEAFF.

The chain combines TRBV7-8 with TRBJ2-5; maybe TRBD2 (6 bases). Germline lookup yields CDR1 SGHVS and CDR2 FQNEAQ. The CDR3 spans 14 residues. V was shortened by 1 base and J by 5 bases, with 11 bases between the two germline ends. The CDR3: CASSLEAGRETQYF. The CDR3 nucleotides are TGTGCCAGCAGCTTAGAAGCAGGGAGGGAGACCCAGTACTTC.

CDR3 sequence reads: CASSVRTLGGETQYF. The CDR3 nucleotides are TGTGCCAGCAGTGTACGGACCCTCGGGGGTGAGACCCAGTACTTC. The rearrangement joins TRBV6-1 to TRBJ2-5, with D perhaps matching TRBD2 (6 bases). The length of the CDR3 is 15 residues. V gave up 4 bases and J gave up 5 bases, with 17 bases separating them. Germline V gives CDR1 MNHNS, CDR2 SASEGT.

The chain couples TRBV4-3 to TRBJ2-7; D tentatively fits TRBD1 or TRBD2 (5 bases each). From germline, CDR1 is LGHNA and CDR2 YSLEER. Trimming took off 0 bases at V and 0 bases at J, with 9 bases between the two ends. The CDR3 loop spans 15 amino acids. This chain's CDR3 is CASSQEWGSSYEQYF. As DNA, the CDR3 is TGCGCCAGCAGCCAAGAATGGGGGTCCTCCTACGAGCAGTACTTC.

This rearrangement joins TRBV30 to TRBJ1-2; D uncertain. V lost 0 bases and J lost 2, with 13 bases in between. The length of the CDR3 is 15 residues. CDR1 is GTSNPN, CDR2 SVGIG, per germline (reference sequence). The DNA for the CDR3 is TGTGCCTGGAGTGTAGGGAATTGGGAGAACTATGGCTACACCTTC. Amino acid sequence: CAWSVGNWENYGYTF.

Details on this clone: Within the sample, other DNA sequences also encode this same CDR3. This chain uses TRBV2 with TRBJ2-5; either TRBD1 or TRBD2 may fit D (5 bases each). The CDR3 runs to 12 residues. The V gene lost 3 bases and the J gene lost 5 bases, with 7 bases spanning the gap. Looked up from germline, CDR1 is SNHLY and CDR2 is FYNNEI. CDR3 nucleotide sequence: TGTGCCAGCAGTGACGAGGGGGAGACCCAGTACTTC. This gives the protein CASSDEGETQYF.